Below, 4 T cell receptor beta chains from the same sample are listed, as sequenced in a study of T-cell reconstitution after alpha-beta-depleted transplantation in children. The library targeted TCRbeta and was prepared with unique molecular identifiers. A single record per CDR3 protein comes from TCRdb applying MiXCR to the PCR reads. The sample comprises fewer than 250,000 distinct CDR3 sequences, approximately 15% of which are singletons, and around two fifths rests with the top ten. Sequencing used PBMCs, mostly from graft donor cells, obtained 360 days after TCRalphabeta/CD19-depleted stem cell transplant. These receptors all stem from a male patient aged 2-15 years who had a stem cell transplant for acute lymphoblastic leukemia, so the T cells may come from the graft donor.

This clonotype was counted between two and nine times. The genes are TRBV19 and TRBJ2-3; a weak D match, TRBD2 (5 bases). The CDR3 spans 11 residues. In germline, CDR1 is LNHDA, CDR2 SQIVND (reference sequence). Trimming stripped 5 bases from V and 7 bases from J, with 7 bases between. The CDR3 loop is CASSPGYTQYF. The DNA for the CDR3 is TGTGCCAGTAGTCCGGGGTATACGCAGTATTTT.

This clonotype has just one count. The genes are TRBV6-2 or TRBV6-3 and TRBJ2-1, with 10 bases aligning to TRBD2. CDR1 and CDR2 (germline): MNHEY, SVGEGT. The CDR3 has 15 residues. V gave up 5 bases and J gave up 3 bases; unmatched junction bases: 4. CDR3 in amino acids: CASSPGTSDYNEQFF. Written as DNA, the CDR3 is TGTGCCAGCAGTCCCGGGACTAGCGACTACAATGAGCAGTTCTTC.

Concerning this clonotype: One junction end disagrees with the germline gene, perhaps due to a read error. The rearrangement links TRBV7-2 to TRBJ2-1; D may be TRBD1 or TRBD2 (6 bases each). Germline-derived CDR1 and CDR2 are SGHTA and FQGNSA. This CDR3 has 12 residues. In nucleotides, the CDR3 is TGTGCCAGCAGCTTTTCGGGGGCGGTCTTGCTCTTC. Its translation: CASSFSGAVLLF.

This clonotype was counted at least ten times. The chain joins TRBV10-3 to TRBJ2-1, with 7 bases lining up with TRBD1. The germline V gene has CDR1 ENHRY and CDR2 SYGVKD. This CDR3 region has 12 residues. V lost 5 bases, J lost 8 bases, and 3 bases stayed unmatched. Written as DNA, the CDR3 is TGTGCCATCAGTCAAACAGGGGATGAGCAGTTCTTC. It translates to CAISQTGDEQFF.